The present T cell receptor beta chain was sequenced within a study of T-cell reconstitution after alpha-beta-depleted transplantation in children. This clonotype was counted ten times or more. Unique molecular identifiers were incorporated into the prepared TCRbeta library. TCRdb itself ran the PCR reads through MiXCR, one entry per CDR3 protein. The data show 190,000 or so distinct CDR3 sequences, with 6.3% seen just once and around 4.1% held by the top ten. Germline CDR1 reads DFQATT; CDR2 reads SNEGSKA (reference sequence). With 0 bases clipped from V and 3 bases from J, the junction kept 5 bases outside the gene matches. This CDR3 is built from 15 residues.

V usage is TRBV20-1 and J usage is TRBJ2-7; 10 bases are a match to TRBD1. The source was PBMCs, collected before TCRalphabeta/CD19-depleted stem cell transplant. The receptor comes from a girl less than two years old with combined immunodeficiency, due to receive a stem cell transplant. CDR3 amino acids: CSARDTRDRGYEQYF. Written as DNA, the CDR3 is TGCAGTGCTAGAGATACCCGGGACAGGGGCTACGAGCAGTACTTC.